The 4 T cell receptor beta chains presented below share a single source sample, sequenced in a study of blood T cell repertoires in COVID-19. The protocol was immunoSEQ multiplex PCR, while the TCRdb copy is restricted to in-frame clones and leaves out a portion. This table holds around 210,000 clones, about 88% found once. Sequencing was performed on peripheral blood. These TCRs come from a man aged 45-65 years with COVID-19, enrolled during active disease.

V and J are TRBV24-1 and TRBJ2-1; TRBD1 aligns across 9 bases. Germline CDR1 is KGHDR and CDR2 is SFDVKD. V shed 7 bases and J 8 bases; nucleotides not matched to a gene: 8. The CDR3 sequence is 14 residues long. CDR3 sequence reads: CATSETGGFDEQFF. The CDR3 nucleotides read TGTGCCACCAGCGAGACAGGGGGTTTCGATGAGCAGTTCTTC.

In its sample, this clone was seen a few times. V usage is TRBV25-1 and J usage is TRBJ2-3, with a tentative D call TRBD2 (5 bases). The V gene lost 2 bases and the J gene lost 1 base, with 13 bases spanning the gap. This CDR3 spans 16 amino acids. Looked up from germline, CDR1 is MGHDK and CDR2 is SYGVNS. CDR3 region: CASSEVEGWGTDTQYF. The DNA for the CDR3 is TGTGCCAGCAGTGAAGTCGAGGGTTGGGGCACAGATACGCAGTATTTT.

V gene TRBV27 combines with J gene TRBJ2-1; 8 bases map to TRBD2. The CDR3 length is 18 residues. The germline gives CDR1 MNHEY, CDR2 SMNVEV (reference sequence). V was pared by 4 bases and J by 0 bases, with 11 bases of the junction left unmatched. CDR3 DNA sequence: TGTGCCAGCAGTTCGGGGGGTAGCGGGAAAGGCTCCTACAATGAGCAGTTCTTC. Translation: CASSSGGSGKGSYNEQFF.

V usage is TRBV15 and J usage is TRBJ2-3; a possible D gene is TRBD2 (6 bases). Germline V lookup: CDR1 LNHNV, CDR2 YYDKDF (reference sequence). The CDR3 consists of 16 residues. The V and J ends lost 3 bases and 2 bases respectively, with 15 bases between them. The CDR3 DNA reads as TGTGCCACCAGCAGCCCCCTAGCGCCAAACACAGATACGCAGTATTTT. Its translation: CATSSPLAPNTDTQYF.